This T cell receptor beta chain stems from a study of T-cell memory formation after mild COVID-19. Germline V gene data show CDR1 as LGHDT and CDR2 as YNNKEL (reference sequence). Trimming removed 5 bases at V and 6 bases at J, with 10 bases between. This CDR3 is built from 12 residues. TCRdb fed the 5' RACE reads into MiXCR, producing one record per CDR3 protein. Of about 470,000 distinct CDR3 sequences in the sample, nearly 25% were seen once. The sample consisted of PBMCs or a T cell subset sorted from them (not recorded which). The origin of this receptor is an adult woman who had mild COVID-19 (a few samples of this study predate the infection). Cell type and time point are not known. The J gene is TRBJ1-1, the V gene TRBV3-1; D ambiguous. CDR3 region: CASSYSPPEAFF. DNA of the CDR3: TGTGCCAGCAGCTACTCCCCCCCTGAAGCTTTCTTT.